The 22 T cell receptor beta chains listed next were all sequenced from one sample in a study of OX40 agonist ivuxolimab in advanced cancers. Libraries were prepared by immunoSEQ multiplex PCR; TCRdb keeps only in-frame clonotypes and omits some of them. This table holds 60,000 to 90,000 clones, about 88% found once. The specimen comprised CD4+ or CD8+ T cells sorted from blood, sampled in a trial of the OX40 agonist ivuxolimab. The receptor source for this set is an adult with an advanced solid tumor such as melanoma, head and neck, liver or kidney cancer.

The chain combines TRBV5-4 with TRBJ2-5; 7 bases align to TRBD1. This CDR3 has 14 amino acids. CDR1 and CDR2 (germline): SGHNT, YYREEE (reference sequence). V trimming: 0 bases; J trimming: 5 bases; junction bases outside the gene matches: 4. The CDR3 loop is CASSLGGGGETQYF. DNA of the CDR3: TGTGCCAGCAGCTTGGGAGGGGGCGGGGAGACCCAGTACTTC.

This rearrangement joins TRBV6-6 to TRBJ2-1; the D gene is possibly TRBD1 (6 bases). V gave up 7 bases and J gave up 9 bases, with 16 bases separating them. The CDR3 contains 13 residues. Germline V CDR1 and CDR2: MNHNY, SVGAGI (reference sequence). CDR3 loop: CASIDPQGPEQFF. CDR3 nucleotides: TGTGCCAGCATCGACCCGCAGGGGCCTGAGCAGTTCTTC.

V and J are TRBV11-3 and TRBJ2-7, with D perhaps TRBD1 or TRBD2 (5 bases each). Germline CDR1 SGHNT, CDR2 YENEEA. This CDR3 spans 15 amino acids. The germline V and J ends were trimmed by 3 bases and 0 bases, with 12 bases remaining between them. This CDR3 reads CASSLGRASSYEQYF. The CDR3, as DNA: TGTGCCAGCAGCTTGGGGCGGGCCTCCTCCTACGAGCAGTACTTC.

The chain couples TRBV10-3 to TRBJ1-2, with D perhaps TRBD1 (6 bases). The germline V gene encodes CDR1 ENHRY and CDR2 SYGVKD. V was cut by 3 bases and J by 1 base, with 12 bases left in between. The CDR3 is 15 residues long. The CDR3 reads CAISDDRTNNYGYTF. The DNA for the CDR3 is TGTGCCATCAGTGATGACAGGACAAATAACTATGGCTACACCTTC.

The chain carries TRBV29-1 and TRBJ2-1; 7 bases agree with TRBD2. The length of the CDR3 is 14 residues. V was clipped by 0 bases and J by 9 bases; unmatched bases: 8. Germline lookup yields CDR1 SQVTM and CDR2 ANQGSEA. CDR3 DNA: TGCAGCGTTGAAGATGGAGCGGCGGGAGTTGAGCAGTTCTTC. The encoded protein is CSVEDGAAGVEQFF.

This sequence joins TRBV11-3 and TRBJ2-3; D tentatively fits TRBD1 or TRBD2 (5 bases each). From germline, CDR1 is SGHNT and CDR2 YENEEA. V gave up 2 bases and J gave up 6 bases, with 18 bases separating them. The CDR3 consists of 16 residues. CDR3 in DNA: TGTGCCAGCAGCTTACCTTCAACCGCCGAGGGGGATACGCAGTATTTT. This encodes CASSLPSTAEGDTQYF.

This clone was seen more than once but under ten times. The genes are TRBV6-1 and TRBJ2-7; 10 nucleotides align to TRBD2. Germline CDR1 reads MNHNS; CDR2 reads SASEGT. This CDR3 has 15 residues. Trimming cost V 3 bases and J 3 bases; bases outside gene matches: 5. The CDR3 is CASSEGPSGGYEQYF. The CDR3 DNA reads as TGTGCCAGCAGTGAGGGTCCTAGCGGGGGCTACGAGCAGTACTTC.

The V call is TRBV5-4, the J call TRBJ2-1; 9 bases match TRBD2. The CDR3 runs to 18 residues. CDR1 and CDR2 (germline): SGHNT, YYREEE (reference sequence). Trimming at V came to 3 bases and at J to 3 bases, leaving 13 bases not matched to a gene. The CDR3 region has the DNA TGTGCCAGCAGCTCTAGAGCTAGCGGGACTCCGCTCTACAATGAGCAGTTCTTC. This codes for CASSSRASGTPLYNEQFF. The full variable domain, in which reference TRBV5-4 and TRBJ2-1 provide the parts outside the CDR3, is ETGVTQSPTHLIKTRGQQVTLRCSSQSGHNTVSWYQQALGQGPQFIFQYYREEENGRGNFPPRFSGLQFPNYSSELNVNALELDDSALYLCASSSRASGTPLYNEQFFGPGTRLTVL.

This chain links TRBV6-1 with TRBJ1-2; D uncertain. CDR3 size: 13 residues. Germline CDR1 MNHNS, CDR2 SASEGT. Trimming took off 6 bases at V and 8 bases at J, with 16 bases between the two ends. The CDR3 region has the DNA TGTGCCAGCAGACATGGGCCCAAGGCAGGCTACACCTTC. Translating gives CASRHGPKAGYTF.

The chain links TRBV5-4 to TRBJ2-7; D may correspond to TRBD1 or TRBD2 (6 bases each). V lost 2 bases and J 6 bases, leaving 12 bases between the germline ends. The CDR3 covers 13 residues. Germline loops: CDR1 SGHNT, CDR2 YYREEE (reference sequence). DNA of the CDR3: TGTGCCAGCAGCTTAGGGGGGCGCTCCGAGCAGTACTTC. Protein sequence: CASSLGGRSEQYF.

The chain links TRBV10-3 to TRBJ2-2, with TRBD1 matching over 11 bases. Per germline, CDR1 ENHRY and CDR2 SYGVKD. This CDR3 contains 16 residues. The J segment lost 5 bases and the V segment lost 3 bases, leaving 5 bases of the junction unmatched. As DNA, the CDR3 is TGTGCCATCAGTGAAGGGACAGGGGGTGTTACCGGGGAGCTGTTTTTT. Translation gives CAISEGTGGVTGELFF.

This chain connects TRBV7-2 to TRBJ2-5; D not certain. This CDR3 has 14 residues. The germline gives CDR1 SGHTA, CDR2 FQGNSA. Trimming shortened V by 0 bases and J by 5 bases, and 10 bases separated the two germline ends. The CDR3 region has the DNA TGTGCCAGCAGCTTAGCCTCGCGAGGCGAGACCCAGTACTTC. It specifies CASSLASRGETQYF.

The CDR3 region is CASKSTGGPTEAFF. CDR3 DNA: TGTGCCAGTAAGTCGACCGGGGGCCCGACTGAAGCTTTCTTT. This chain uses TRBV19 with TRBJ1-1, with D perhaps matching TRBD1 (6 bases). CDR1 and CDR2 from the germline V gene are LNHDA and SQIVND (reference sequence). Deletions cut 7 bases from V and 5 bases from J, with 17 bases between. The CDR3 contains 14 residues.

The chain couples TRBV28 to TRBJ2-2; D tentatively reads TRBD1 or TRBD2 (7 bases each). The V gene lost 6 bases and the J gene lost 0 bases, with 14 bases spanning the gap. The germline gives CDR1 MDHEN, CDR2 SYDVKM. The CDR3 runs 16 residues. CDR3 bases: TGTGCCAGCAGCCAGGGGGGGGACACGAACACCGGGGAGCTGTTTTTT. Amino acid sequence: CASSQGGDTNTGELFF.

This clone came up once. The rearrangement uses TRBV6-1 and TRBJ1-1; 7 nucleotides align to TRBD1. Trimming cost V 6 bases and J 4 bases; bases outside gene matches: 5. This CDR3 is 13 amino acids long. Germline CDR1 and CDR2: MNHNS and SASEGT. As DNA, the CDR3 is TGTGCCAGCAGGAGACAGGGAGGCACTGAAGCTTTCTTT. Its protein is CASRRQGGTEAFF.

The chain joins TRBV5-4 to TRBJ2-2, with 9 bases that match TRBD1. V dropped 4 bases and J dropped 6; count of bases not matched to a gene: 13. The CDR3 spans 17 residues. Germline V gene sequence: CDR1 SGHNT, CDR2 YYREEE (reference sequence). As DNA, the CDR3 is TGTGCCAGCAGCGCTGTTCGGGGACAGGGTTTTCCCGGGGAGCTGTTTTTT. Protein sequence: CASSAVRGQGFPGELFF.

The chain links TRBV7-9 to TRBJ1-1; maybe TRBD1 (6 bases). This CDR3 is built from 16 residues. V was cut by 6 bases and J by 1 base, with 18 bases left in between. Germline CDR1 and CDR2: SEHNR and FQNEAQ (reference sequence). The DNA of the CDR3 is TGTGCCAGCAGTCACCAGGGGACGCATCCGAACACTGAAGCTTTCTTT. Translation gives CASSHQGTHPNTEAFF. Drawing the rest from reference TRBV7-9 and TRBJ1-1, the complete variable domain is DTGVSQNPRHKITKRGQNVTFRCDPISEHNRLYWYRQTLGQGPEFLTYFQNEAQLEKSRLLSDRFSAERPKGSFSTLEIQRTEQGDSAMYLCASSHQGTHPNTEAFFGQGTRLTVV.

This clone was recorded once. This chain links TRBV9 with TRBJ1-1; D uncertain. This CDR3 spans 14 amino acids. Germline V CDR1 and CDR2: SGDLS, YYNGEE. The germline V and J ends were trimmed by 4 bases and 0 bases, with 10 bases remaining between them. This CDR3 is CASSRPGLNTEAFF. The CDR3 nucleotides are TGTGCCAGCAGCCGCCCGGGGTTGAACACTGAAGCTTTCTTT.

The chain employs TRBV9 and TRBJ2-1; 12 bases are a match to TRBD2. The V and J ends lost 4 bases and 0 bases, in that order; junction bases with no gene match: 17. The CDR3 sequence is 21 residues long. CDR1 SGDLS and CDR2 YYNGEE come from the germline V gene. CDR3 amino acids: CASSKSSGGGDVLISYNEQFF. CDR3 DNA sequence: TGTGCCAGCAGCAAGTCTAGCGGGGGGGGCGACGTACTGATCTCCTACAATGAGCAGTTCTTC.

J is TRBJ2-7 and V is TRBV5-1, with 9 nucleotides matching TRBD2. The J segment lost 6 bases and the V segment lost 0 bases, leaving 10 bases of the junction unmatched. CDR3 length: 16 residues. Germline V lookup: CDR1 SGHRS, CDR2 YFSETQ. The CDR3 is CASSLVGGRASGEQYF. The CDR3 DNA is TGCGCCAGCAGCTTGGTGGGCGGGAGGGCCTCGGGCGAGCAGTACTTC.

The CDR3 spells CSVEGAMNTGELFF. The CDR3 nucleotides are TGCAGCGTTGAAGGCGCCATGAACACCGGGGAGCTGTTTTTT. V is TRBV29-1 and J is TRBJ2-2; the D is unclear. The CDR3 extends over 14 amino acids. V was trimmed by 1 base and J by 1 base, leaving 7 bases between them. Per the germline V gene, CDR1 is SQVTM and CDR2 is ANQGSEA.

The chain carries TRBV7-2 and TRBJ2-3; the match to TRBD1 covers 7 bases. The CDR3 contains 16 residues. J lost 1 base, V lost 4 bases, and 8 bases had no gene match. Germline CDR1 and CDR2: SGHTA and FQGNSA. In DNA form, the CDR3 reads TGTGCCAGCAGCTCCCCCGGGACAGACCGCACAGATACGCAGTATTTT. This encodes CASSSPGTDRTDTQYF.